Below are 11 T cell receptor beta chains sequenced from a single sample in a study of identical twins. TCRdb ran MiXCR on the 5' RACE reads and lists one entry per CDR3 protein. The sample holds a few hundred thousand distinct CDR3 sequences; roughly 26% are singletons and the top ten take roughly 3%. These data were also filed under a second study, of T cells expressing NK-cell markers.

Input material: CD4+ T cells sorted from blood. These receptors all stem from a woman younger than 30 in good health.

A few counts support this clonotype. V and J are TRBV12-3 or TRBV12-4 and TRBJ1-1; D is unclear. The germline V and J ends were trimmed by 6 bases and 0 bases, with 8 bases remaining between them. CDR3 length: 13 amino acids. The CDR3 nucleotides are TGTGCCAGCAGGATCAGGCTGAACACTGAAGCTTTCTTT. Translated, it gives CASRIRLNTEAFF.

In this sample, this clonotype turned up a few times. V usage is TRBV20-1 and J usage is TRBJ2-7, with D unclear. CDR3 size: 12 residues. Germline CDR1 DFQATT, CDR2 SNEGSKA (reference sequence). V lost 3 bases to trimming and J lost 4 bases, with 10 bases between them. CDR3 sequence reads: CSARMAPYEQYF. CDR3 nucleotides: TGCAGTGCTAGGATGGCCCCTTACGAGCAGTACTTC.

This clonotype was seen a handful of times. The V call is TRBV20-1, the J call TRBJ1-1; perhaps TRBD1 as D (6 bases). With 0 bases removed from V and 3 bases from J, the gap between germline ends came to 11 bases. The CDR3 loop spans 14 amino acids. Looked up from germline, CDR1 is DFQATT and CDR2 is SNEGSKA (reference sequence). The CDR3 spells CSARDRRGHTEAFF. Here the CDR3 DNA reads TGCAGTGCTAGAGATCGGCGGGGGCACACTGAAGCTTTCTTT.

At least ten counts were recorded for this clonotype. V is TRBV30 and J is TRBJ2-1; D is possibly TRBD2 (5 bases). V shed 1 base and J shed 5 bases, with 9 bases lying between them. Germline-derived CDR1 and CDR2 are GTSNPN and SVGIG (reference sequence). The length of the CDR3 is 13 residues. The CDR3 DNA reads as TGTGCCTGGAGTGGGCTAGCCCACAATGAGCAGTTCTTC. This translates into CAWSGLAHNEQFF.

This clonotype was observed a handful of times. The J gene is TRBJ1-4, the V gene TRBV5-6; the D gene is possibly TRBD1 (6 bases). V gave up 1 base and J gave up 8 bases, with 15 bases separating them. Germline V gene lookup returns CDR1 SGHDT and CDR2 YYEEEE. The CDR3 is 15 amino acids. This chain's CDR3 is CASSLLAGDREKLFF. In DNA, the CDR3 is TGTGCCAGCAGCTTGCTCGCAGGGGATCGGGAAAAACTGTTTTTT.

The chain uses TRBV20-1 and TRBJ2-1; 10 nucleotides agree with TRBD2. With 2 bases clipped from V and 9 bases from J, the junction kept 13 bases outside the gene matches. The CDR3 is 16 residues long. Germline V gives CDR1 DFQATT, CDR2 SNEGSKA (reference sequence). CDR3 bases: TGCAGTGCTAGAACCCAGCTGGGAGCGGGAGGGGCTGAGCAGTTCTTC. It yields the protein CSARTQLGAGGAEQFF.

V gene TRBV11-2 combines with J gene TRBJ1-3; D uncertain. CDR1 SGHAT and CDR2 FQNNGV come from the germline V gene. The CDR3 spans 12 residues. The V gene lost 1 base and the J gene lost 7 bases, with 5 bases spanning the gap. In DNA, the CDR3 is TGTGCCAGCAGCTTAGTAGCCAACACCATATATTTT. Translating it yields CASSLVANTIYF.

This clonotype was counted many times. This chain links TRBV12-3 or TRBV12-4 with TRBJ1-1, with 12 bases lining up with TRBD1. The ends lost 5 bases at V and 7 bases at J; junction bases unmatched: 8. The length of the CDR3 is 15 residues. The CDR3 sequence: CASSRDRGRAVEAFF. The CDR3, as DNA: TGTGCCAGCAGTCGGGACAGGGGGCGCGCCGTTGAAGCTTTCTTT.

Only a few counts were recorded for this clonotype. The chain combines TRBV4-2 with TRBJ2-3; 8 bases fit TRBD2. The V and J ends lost 1 base and 7 bases, in that order; junction bases with no gene match: 10. The CDR3 is made up of 16 amino acids. Germline V gene lookup returns CDR1 LGHNA and CDR2 YNFKEQ. The CDR3 DNA follows: TGTGCCAGCAGCCAAGTTTCGGGAGCGGGGGAAAATACGCAGTATTTT. Protein sequence: CASSQVSGAGENTQYF.

The chain joins TRBV20-1 to TRBJ2-1; D is perhaps TRBD2 (6 bases). Trimming took off 3 bases at V and 9 bases at J, with 15 bases between the two ends. The V gene's germline CDR1 is DFQATT and CDR2 SNEGSKA (reference sequence). The CDR3 length is 13 residues. CDR3: CSAREGSVAEQFF. CDR3 coding DNA: TGCAGTGCTAGGGAGGGGTCAGTTGCTGAGCAGTTCTTC.

This chain joins TRBV5-1 and TRBJ2-1; a weak D match, TRBD2 (6 bases). The CDR3 runs to 13 residues. Looked up from germline, CDR1 is SGHRS and CDR2 is YFSETQ. V dropped 4 bases and J dropped 8 bases, with 13 bases sitting between them. The CDR3 sequence: CASSTSSDDEQFF. The CDR3, as DNA: TGCGCCAGCAGCACATCTAGCGACGATGAGCAGTTCTTC.